The entry below gives a single TCR beta chain sequence along with its context. The antigen is undetermined. The CDR3 totals 12 residues. The germline V and J ends were trimmed by 3 bases and 6 bases, with 6 bases remaining between them. From germline, CDR1 is SEHNR and CDR2 FQNEAQ (reference sequence). The data were obtained in a study of cytomegalovirus exposure and HLA in healthy donors. Study-wide findings and caveats: In a later analysis, the majority of CMV-associated beta chains seemingly showed HLA restriction. The listing of roughly 160 TCR beta chains classed them as cytomegalovirus-associated. With later analysis, a missense DCLRE1C variant became linked to TCR beta V- and J-gene trimming.

In the PCR, 60 Vbeta and 13 Jbeta primers were used. TCRdb keeps only in-frame clones here, not all; method: immunoSEQ multiplex PCR. This table holds approximately 100,000 clones, 65% to 75% found once. The rearrangement uses TRBV7-9 and TRBJ1-5; D unresolved. What was sequenced was PBMCs. The clonotype was recovered from a woman aged 18-30 years in good health and CMV-seropositive. The CDR3 sequence is CASSFGSQPQHF. The CDR3 DNA is TGTGCCAGCAGCTTTGGGAGTCAGCCCCAGCATTTT.